The text below deals with one T cell receptor beta chain. Its specificity is not known. V gave up 0 bases and J gave up 3 bases; unmatched junction bases: 2. Germline CDR1 SGDLS, CDR2 YYNGEE. This CDR3 is 14 amino acids long. Sequencing was performed with immunoSEQ multiplex PCR; in TCRdb, only in-frame clones are kept and a portion is missing. The profile shows 75,000 to 100,000 clones, around 86% of them singletons. This sample was included in a study of graft-versus-host responses after intestinal transplantation. Study-wide context: All of the recipients had induction that used anti-thymocyte globulin, then tacrolimus and steroids for around three years.

J is TRBJ1-1 and V is TRBV9, with 7 positions matching TRBD1. The material was unstimulated CD8+ T cells sorted from spleen or lymph node cells, obtained before intestinal transplant. The TCR sequence derives from a human donor who received an intestinal transplant. The CDR3 DNA is TGTGCCAGCAGCGTAGAGGGGGCTGACACTGAAGCTTTCTTT. This codes for CASSVEGADTEAFF. The complete variable domain, with remaining parts taken from reference TRBV9 and TRBJ1-1, reads DSGVTQTPKHLITATGQRVTLRCSPRSGDLSVYWYQQSLDQGLQFLIQYYNGEERAKGNILERFSAQQFPDLHSELNLSSLELGDSALYFCASSVEGADTEAFFGQGTRLTVV.